This T cell receptor beta chain derives from a study of T cells in localized non-small cell lung cancer. Study outcomes and limitations: Median detection of top 100 tumor clones in adjacent lung was around 59 clones.

With regard to this clone: The antigen is unknown.

Clones were read by immunoSEQ multiplex PCR, and TCRdb kept only the in-frame ones, dropping some. The sample records 50,000 or so clones, about four fifths being singletons. CDR1 and CDR2 (germline): SGHTA, FQGNSA. V dropped 5 bases and J dropped 2 bases, with 14 bases sitting between them. The CDR3 sequence is 15 residues long. The receptor's source is a female donor over 55 with stage II squamous cell lung carcinoma. The sample in question was peripheral blood, obtained before any cancer treatment. The chain couples TRBV7-2 to TRBJ2-3; no definite D call. In DNA form, the CDR3 reads TGTGCCAGCAGCCCCTCGGCCGGCCCCACAGATACGCAGTATTTT. Protein sequence: CASSPSAGPTDTQYF. The whole variable domain, remainder taken from reference TRBV7-2 and TRBJ2-3, is GAGVSQSPSNKVTEKGKDVELRCDPISGHTALYWYRQSLGQGLEFLIYFQGNSAPDKSGLPSDRFSAERTGGSVSTLTIQRTQQEDSAVYLCASSPSAGPTDTQYFGPGTRLTVL.